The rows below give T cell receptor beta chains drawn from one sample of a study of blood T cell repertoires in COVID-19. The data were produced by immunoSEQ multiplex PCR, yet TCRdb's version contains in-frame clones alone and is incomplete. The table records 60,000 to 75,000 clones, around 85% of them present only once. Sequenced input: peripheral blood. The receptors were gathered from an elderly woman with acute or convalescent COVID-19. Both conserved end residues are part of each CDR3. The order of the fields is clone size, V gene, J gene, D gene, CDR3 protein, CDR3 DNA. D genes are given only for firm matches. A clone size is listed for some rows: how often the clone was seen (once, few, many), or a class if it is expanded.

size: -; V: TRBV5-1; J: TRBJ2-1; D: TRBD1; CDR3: CASSLAAGTGKLPFTGEQFF; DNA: TGCGCCAGCAGCTTGGCGGCCGGGACAGGGAAACTTCCTTTTACGGGTGAGCAGTTCTTC
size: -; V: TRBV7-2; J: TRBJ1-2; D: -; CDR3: CASSLSSGALYGYTF; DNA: TGTGCCAGCAGCTTATCGTCAGGGGCGTTATATGGCTACACCTTC
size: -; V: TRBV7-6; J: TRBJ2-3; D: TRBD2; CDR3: CASSFSAGGTDTQYF; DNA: TGTGCCAGCAGCTTTTCAGCGGGAGGTACAGATACGCAGTATTTT
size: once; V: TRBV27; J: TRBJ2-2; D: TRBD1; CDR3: CASSNRDRAAGELFF; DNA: TGTGCCAGCAGTAACCGGGACAGGGCGGCCGGGGAGCTGTTTTTT
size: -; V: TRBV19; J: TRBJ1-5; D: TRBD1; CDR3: CASNAPDRGDNQPQHF; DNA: TGTGCCAGTAATGCCCCGGACAGGGGGGACAATCAGCCCCAGCATTTT
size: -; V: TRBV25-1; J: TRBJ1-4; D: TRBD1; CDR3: CASSQPGTGRGEKLFF; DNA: TGTGCCAGCAGCCAGCCGGGGACAGGGCGTGGCGAAAAACTGTTTTTT
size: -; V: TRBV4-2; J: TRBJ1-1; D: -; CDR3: CASSQTGLNTEAFF; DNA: TGTGCCAGCAGCCAAACAGGTTTGAACACTGAAGCTTTCTTT
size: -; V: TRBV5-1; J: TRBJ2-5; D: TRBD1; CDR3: CASSLQGNGQETQYF; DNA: TGCGCCAGCAGCCTACAGGGGAACGGTCAAGAGACCCAGTACTTC
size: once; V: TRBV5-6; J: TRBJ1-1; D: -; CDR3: CATLRWAGQYEAFF; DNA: TGTGCCACCCTCCGGTGGGCAGGGCAATATGAAGCTTTCTTT
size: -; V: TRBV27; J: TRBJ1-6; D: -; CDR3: CASSLFRGDSPLHF; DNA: TGTGCCAGCAGTTTATTTCGGGGGGATTCACCCCTCCACTTT
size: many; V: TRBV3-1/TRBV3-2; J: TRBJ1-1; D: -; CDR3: CASSQGGRPEAFF; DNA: TGTGCCAGCAGCCAAGGGGGCCGGCCCGAAGCTTTCTTT
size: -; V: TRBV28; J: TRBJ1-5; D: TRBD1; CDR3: CASSSVKDRASNQPQHF; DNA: TGTGCCAGCAGTTCCGTTAAGGACAGGGCTAGCAATCAGCCCCAGCATTTT
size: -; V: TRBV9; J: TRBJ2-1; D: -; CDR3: CASSVGEPRGLPFNEQFF; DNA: TGTGCCAGCAGCGTAGGAGAGCCCCGGGGATTACCCTTCAATGAGCAGTTCTTC
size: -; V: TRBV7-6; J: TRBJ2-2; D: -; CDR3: CASSRDTGELFF; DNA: TGTGCCAGCAGCCGCGACACCGGGGAGCTGTTTTTT
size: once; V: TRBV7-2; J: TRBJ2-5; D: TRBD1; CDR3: CASSPGTGMGGETQYF; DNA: TGTGCCAGCAGCCCCGGGACAGGGATGGGTGGGGAGACCCAGTACTTC
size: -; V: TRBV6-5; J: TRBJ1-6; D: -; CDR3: CASSYGQVPNSPLHF; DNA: TGTGCCAGCAGTTACGGACAAGTACCAAATTCACCCCTCCACTTT
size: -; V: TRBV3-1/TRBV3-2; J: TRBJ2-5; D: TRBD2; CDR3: CASSPGRAGQETQYF; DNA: TGTGCCAGCAGCCCCGGGAGGGCGGGCCAAGAGACCCAGTACTTC
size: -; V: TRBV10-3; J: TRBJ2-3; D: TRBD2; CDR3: CAISLHSGSADTQYF; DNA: TGTGCCATCAGCCTCCATAGCGGGAGCGCAGATACGCAGTATTTT
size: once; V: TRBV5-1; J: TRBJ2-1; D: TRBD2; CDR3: CASSYTSGTYNEQFF; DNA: TGCGCCAGCAGCTATACTAGCGGGACCTACAATGAGCAGTTCTTC
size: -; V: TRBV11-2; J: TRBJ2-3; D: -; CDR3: CASSLAGAEDTQYF; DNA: TGTGCCAGCAGCTTAGCGGGAGCTGAAGATACGCAGTATTTT
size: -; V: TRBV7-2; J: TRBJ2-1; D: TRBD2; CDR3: CASSSRTSGGAIFF; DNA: TGTGCCAGCAGCTCAAGGACTAGCGGGGGGGCTATTTTCTTC
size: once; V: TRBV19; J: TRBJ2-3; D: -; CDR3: CASSISAGGTDTQYF; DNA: TGTGCCAGTAGTATCTCGGCCGGGGGCACAGATACGCAGTATTTT
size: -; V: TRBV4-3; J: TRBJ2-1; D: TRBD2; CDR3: CASSQERWLAGWEKVHEQFF; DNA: TGCGCCAGCAGCCAAGAACGGTGGCTAGCGGGATGGGAAAAGGTCCATGAGCAGTTCTTC
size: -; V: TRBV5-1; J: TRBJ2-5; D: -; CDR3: CASSLAGDFQETQYF; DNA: TGCGCCAGCAGCTTGGCTGGTGACTTCCAAGAGACCCAGTACTTC
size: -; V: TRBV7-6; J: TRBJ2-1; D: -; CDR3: CASSLGLHRDNEQFF; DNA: TGTGCCAGCAGCTTAGGCCTACACAGAGACAATGAGCAGTTCTTC
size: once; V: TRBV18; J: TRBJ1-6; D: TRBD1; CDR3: CASSPPSTGVKSPLHF; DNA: TGTGCCAGCTCACCACCCTCGACAGGGGTAAAGTCACCCCTCCACTTT
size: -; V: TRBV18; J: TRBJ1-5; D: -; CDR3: CASSPNRLVNSNQPQHF; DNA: TGTGCCAGCTCACCAAACAGGTTGGTTAATAGCAATCAGCCCCAGCATTTT